Detailed here is one T cell receptor beta chain. Its antigen remains unidentified. These data originate in a study of CD8 T cells in Susac syndrome. Study-level findings and limits: The study's TCR sequencing and HLA analysis drew on a certain number of individuals. That number was acknowledged as relatively small.

The RNA, roughly 0.45 to 1 ug, was put through reverse transcription using random hexamers. With immunoSEQ multiplex PCR, TCR beta CDR3 was amplified across 54 Vbeta and 13 Jbeta. Each CDR3 protein gets one entry after TCRdb re-called the immunoSEQ multiplex PCR reads with MiXCR. The sample has some 400,000 distinct CDR3 sequences, about 85% seen once. V gave up 4 bases and J gave up 2 bases; unmatched junction bases: 12. CDR1 DFQATT and CDR2 SNEGSKA come from the germline V gene (reference sequence). The CDR3 spans 16 residues. Blood CD8+ and CD4+ T cells underwent high-throughput TCR beta sequencing. It was treatment-naive patients with stable or active relapsing-remitting disease who made up the multiple sclerosis controls.

This sequence joins TRBV20-1 and TRBJ1-1; 8 bases map to TRBD1. The TCR sequence derives from a human donor with multiple sclerosis. Material for sequencing was CD8+ T cells from PBMCs. CDR3 sequence (DNA): TGCAGTGCTACCGGACAGGGAGGGGGCTTCAACACTGAAGCTTTCTTT. As protein: CSATGQGGGFNTEAFF.